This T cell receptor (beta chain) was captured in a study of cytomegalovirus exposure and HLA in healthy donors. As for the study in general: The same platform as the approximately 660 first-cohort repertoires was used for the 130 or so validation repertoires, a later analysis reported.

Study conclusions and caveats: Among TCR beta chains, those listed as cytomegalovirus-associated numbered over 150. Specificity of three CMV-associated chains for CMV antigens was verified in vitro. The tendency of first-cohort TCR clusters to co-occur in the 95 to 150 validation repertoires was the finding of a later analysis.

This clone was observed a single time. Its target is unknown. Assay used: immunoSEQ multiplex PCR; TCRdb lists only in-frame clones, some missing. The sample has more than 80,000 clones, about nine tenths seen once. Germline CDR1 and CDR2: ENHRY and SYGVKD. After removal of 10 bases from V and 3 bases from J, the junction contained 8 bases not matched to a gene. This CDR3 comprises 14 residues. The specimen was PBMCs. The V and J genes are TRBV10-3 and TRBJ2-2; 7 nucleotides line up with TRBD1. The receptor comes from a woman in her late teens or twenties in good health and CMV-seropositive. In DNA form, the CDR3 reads TGTGCCACCAAAAGCCAGGGGGACACCGGGGAGCTGTTTTTT. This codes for CATKSQGDTGELFF.